The clone carrying this T cell receptor beta chain was detected ten times or more. Its antigen is unidentified. Together with a sample-barcoded 5' primer, a J-beta primer mix was included in a second PCR lasting roughly 6 to 12 cycles. MiXCR, applied by TCRdb to the 5' RACE reads, yields one record per CDR3 protein. Of hundreds of thousands of distinct CDR3 sequences in the sample, over 40% were seen once. Germline trimming cut 7 bases from V and 5 bases from J; bases unmatched to any gene: 9. The germline V gene has CDR1 SQVTM and CDR2 ANQGSEA. This CDR3 comprises 13 residues. The study isolated at least 6.5 million PBMCs from each sample. The sample belongs to a study of blood T cells in healthy people across ages. At the level of the study: About one barcoded TCR beta cDNA was captured per two T cells.

General study findings and limits: No one knew whether donors had CMV, which possibly confounded expanded clonotype changes.

Sequenced sample: blood. This clonotype was obtained from a man at least 80 years old in good health. The rearrangement joins TRBV29-1 to TRBJ2-5; 8 nucleotides line up with TRBD1. The CDR3 DNA reads as TGCAGCGGAGACAGGGGTTCGTGGGAGACCCAGTACTTC. Protein product: CSGDRGSWETQYF. Combining the CDR3 with reference TRBV29-1 and TRBJ2-5 gives the whole variable domain SAVISQKPSRDICQRGTSLTIQCQVDSQVTMMFWYRQQPGQSLTLIATANQGSEATYESGFVIDKFPISRPNLTFSTLTVSNMSPEDSSIYLCSGDRGSWETQYFGPGTRLLVL.